This T cell receptor (beta chain) is from a study of neoadjuvant nivolumab and ipilimumab in lung cancer. TCRdb's copy holds only in-frame clones and misses some; the assay was immunoSEQ multiplex PCR. The data contain 6,500 to 8,500 clones, around 86% of them seen just once; the ten biggest clones take up roughly 2.4%. In germline, CDR1 is SGHAT, CDR2 FQNNGV. This CDR3 is built from 15 residues. Trimming stripped 2 bases from V and 8 bases from J, with 16 bases between. This clone was detected only once. Source: tumor tissue, taken after neoadjuvant nivolumab, alone or with ipilimumab, at or shortly before surgery. This TCR came from an adult with non-small cell lung cancer. Some clones in this sample may be carry-over from other donors' samples. This sequence joins TRBV11-2 and TRBJ2-1; D ambiguous. The CDR3 DNA follows: TGTGCCAGCAGCTTAATGGTGTACGCTCACTATGAGCAGTTCTTC. This sequence encodes CASSLMVYAHYEQFF.